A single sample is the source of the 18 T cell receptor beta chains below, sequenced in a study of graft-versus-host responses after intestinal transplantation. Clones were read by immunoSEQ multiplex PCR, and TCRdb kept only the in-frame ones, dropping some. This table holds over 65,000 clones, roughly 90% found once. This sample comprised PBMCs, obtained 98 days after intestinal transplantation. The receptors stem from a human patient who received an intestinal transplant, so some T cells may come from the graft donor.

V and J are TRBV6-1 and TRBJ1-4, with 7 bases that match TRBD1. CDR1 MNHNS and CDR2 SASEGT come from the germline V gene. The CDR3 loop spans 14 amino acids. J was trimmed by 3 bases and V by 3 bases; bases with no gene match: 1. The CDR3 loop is CASSERGPNEKLFF. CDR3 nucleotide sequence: TGTGCCAGCAGTGAGAGGGGGCCTAATGAAAAACTGTTTTTT.

DNA for the CDR3: TGTGCCAGCAGCCCTCAACGGGGGCAGGGAACGACCCAGTACTTC. Translating it yields CASSPQRGQGTTQYF. This sequence joins TRBV7-7 and TRBJ2-5; D is perhaps TRBD1 or TRBD2 (6 bases each). The V end was cut by 5 bases, the J end by 7 bases, with 20 bases between. The germline CDR1 and CDR2 sequences are SSHAT and FNYEAQ (reference sequence). There are 15 residues in the CDR3. Combining the CDR3 with reference TRBV7-7 and TRBJ2-5 gives the whole variable domain GAGVSQSPRYKVTKRGQDVTLRCDPISSHATLYWYQQALGQGPEFLTYFNYEAQPDKSGLPSDRFSAERPEGSISTLTIQRTEQRDSAMYRCASSPQRGQGTTQYFGPGTRLLVL.

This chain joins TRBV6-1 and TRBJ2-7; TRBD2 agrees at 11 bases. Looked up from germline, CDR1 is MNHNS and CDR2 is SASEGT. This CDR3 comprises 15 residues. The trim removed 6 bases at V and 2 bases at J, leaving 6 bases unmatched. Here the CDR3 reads CASRAGLAVPYEQYF. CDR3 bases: TGTGCCAGCAGAGCGGGACTAGCGGTTCCCTACGAGCAGTACTTC.

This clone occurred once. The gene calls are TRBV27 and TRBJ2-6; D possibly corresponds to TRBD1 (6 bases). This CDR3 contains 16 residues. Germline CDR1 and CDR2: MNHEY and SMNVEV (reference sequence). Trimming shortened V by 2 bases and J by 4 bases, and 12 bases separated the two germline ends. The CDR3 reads CASSLPTGSGANVLTF. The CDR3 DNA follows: TGTGCCAGCAGTTTACCCACAGGGTCCGGGGCCAACGTCCTGACTTTC.

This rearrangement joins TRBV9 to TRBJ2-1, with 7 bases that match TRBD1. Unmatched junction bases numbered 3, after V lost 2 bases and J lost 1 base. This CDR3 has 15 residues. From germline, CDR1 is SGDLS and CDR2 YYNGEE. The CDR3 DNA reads TGTGCCAGCAGCGTCAGACAGGGATCCTACAATGAGCAGTTCTTC. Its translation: CASSVRQGSYNEQFF.

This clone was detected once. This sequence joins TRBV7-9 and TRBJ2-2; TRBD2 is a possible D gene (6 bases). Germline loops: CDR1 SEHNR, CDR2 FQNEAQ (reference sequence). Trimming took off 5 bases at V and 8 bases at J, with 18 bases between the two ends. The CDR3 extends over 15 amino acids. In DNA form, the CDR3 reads TGTGCCAGCAGCACCCGGGACTCCTTCAAAGGGGAGCTGTTTTTT. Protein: CASSTRDSFKGELFF.

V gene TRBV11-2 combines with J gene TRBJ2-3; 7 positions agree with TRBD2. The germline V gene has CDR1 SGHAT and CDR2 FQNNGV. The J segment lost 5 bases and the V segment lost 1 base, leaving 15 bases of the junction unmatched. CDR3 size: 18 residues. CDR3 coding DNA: TGTGCCAGCAGCTTAGGGGTGGTAGCGGGCCGAACGGGAGATACGCAGTATTTT. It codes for CASSLGVVAGRTGDTQYF. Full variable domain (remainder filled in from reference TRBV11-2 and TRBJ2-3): EAGVAQSPRYKIIEKRQSVAFWCNPISGHATLYWYQQILGQGPKLLIQFQNNGVVDDSQLPKDRFSAERLKGVDSTLKIQPAKLEDSAVYLCASSLGVVAGRTGDTQYFGPGTRLTVL.

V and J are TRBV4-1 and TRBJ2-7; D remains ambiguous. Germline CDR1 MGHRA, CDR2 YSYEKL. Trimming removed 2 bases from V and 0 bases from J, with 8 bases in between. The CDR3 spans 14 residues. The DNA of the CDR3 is TGCGCCAGCAGCCAAACTCCCCCCTCCTACGAGCAGTACTTC. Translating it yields CASSQTPPSYEQYF.

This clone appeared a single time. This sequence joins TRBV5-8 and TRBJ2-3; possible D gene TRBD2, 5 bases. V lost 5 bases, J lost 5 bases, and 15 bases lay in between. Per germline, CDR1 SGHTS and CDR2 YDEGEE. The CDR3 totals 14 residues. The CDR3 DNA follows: TGTGCCAGCAGACACGGCATAGAGGGAGATACGCAGTATTTT. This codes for CASRHGIEGDTQYF.

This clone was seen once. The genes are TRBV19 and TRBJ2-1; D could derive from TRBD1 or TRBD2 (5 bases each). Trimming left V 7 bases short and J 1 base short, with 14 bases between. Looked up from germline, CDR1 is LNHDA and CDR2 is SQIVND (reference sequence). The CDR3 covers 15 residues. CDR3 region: CASTLRDPSYNEQFF. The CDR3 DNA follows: TGTGCCAGTACCCTCCGGGACCCTTCCTACAATGAGCAGTTCTTC.

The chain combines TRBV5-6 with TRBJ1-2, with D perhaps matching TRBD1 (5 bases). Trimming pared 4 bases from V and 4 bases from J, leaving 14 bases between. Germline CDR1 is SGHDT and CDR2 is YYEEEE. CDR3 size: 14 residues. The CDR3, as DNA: TGTGCCAGCAGCCCCTTAGAGGGACCCTATGGCTACACCTTC. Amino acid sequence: CASSPLEGPYGYTF.

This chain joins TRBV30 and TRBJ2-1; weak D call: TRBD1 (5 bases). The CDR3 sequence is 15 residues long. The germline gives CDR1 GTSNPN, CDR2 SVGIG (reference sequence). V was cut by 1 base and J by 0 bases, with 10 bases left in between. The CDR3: CAWSGQPSSYNEQFF. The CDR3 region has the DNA TGTGCCTGGAGTGGACAGCCGAGCTCCTACAATGAGCAGTTCTTC.

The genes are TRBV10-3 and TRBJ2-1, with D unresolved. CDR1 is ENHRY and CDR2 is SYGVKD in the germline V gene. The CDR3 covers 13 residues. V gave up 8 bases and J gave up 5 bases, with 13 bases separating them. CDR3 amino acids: CAIASGLNNEQFF. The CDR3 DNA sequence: TGTGCCATCGCGTCGGGCCTTAACAATGAGCAGTTCTTC.

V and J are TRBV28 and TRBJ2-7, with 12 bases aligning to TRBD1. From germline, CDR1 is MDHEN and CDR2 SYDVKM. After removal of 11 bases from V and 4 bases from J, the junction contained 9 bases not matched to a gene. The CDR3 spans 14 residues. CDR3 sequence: CASVGTGGGYEQYF. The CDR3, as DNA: TGTGCCTCGGTTGGGACAGGGGGCGGGTACGAGCAGTACTTC.

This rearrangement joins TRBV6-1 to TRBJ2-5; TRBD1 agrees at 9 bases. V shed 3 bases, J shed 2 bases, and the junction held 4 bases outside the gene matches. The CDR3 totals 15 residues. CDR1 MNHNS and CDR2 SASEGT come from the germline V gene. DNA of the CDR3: TGTGCCAGCAGTGACAGGACAGGGGAACAAGAGACCCAGTACTTC. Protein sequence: CASSDRTGEQETQYF.

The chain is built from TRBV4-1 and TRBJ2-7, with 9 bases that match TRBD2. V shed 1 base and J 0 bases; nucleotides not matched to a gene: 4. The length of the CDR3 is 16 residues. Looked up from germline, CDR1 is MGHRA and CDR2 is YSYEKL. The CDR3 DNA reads TGCGCCAGCAGCCAAGGAAGCGGGGGGTCCTCCTACGAGCAGTACTTC. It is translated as CASSQGSGGSSYEQYF.

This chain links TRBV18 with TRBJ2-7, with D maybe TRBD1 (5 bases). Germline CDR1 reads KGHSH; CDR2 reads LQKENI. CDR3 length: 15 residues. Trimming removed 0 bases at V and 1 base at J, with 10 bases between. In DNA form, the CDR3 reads TGTGCCAGCTCACCACCTGGCGACAGTTCCTACGAGCAGTACTTC. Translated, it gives CASSPPGDSSYEQYF.

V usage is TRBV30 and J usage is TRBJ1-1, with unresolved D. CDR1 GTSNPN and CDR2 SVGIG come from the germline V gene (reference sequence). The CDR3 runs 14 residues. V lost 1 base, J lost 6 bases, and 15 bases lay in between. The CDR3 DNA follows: TGTGCCTGGAGTGGTCCGATTAGAACCCCTGAAGCTTTCTTT. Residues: CAWSGPIRTPEAFF.